The clone carrying this TCR beta chain appeared many times. As yet, its antigen is unknown. The data derive from a study of identical twins. Overall study results and limits: Out-of-frame alpha sequences common to twins exhibited a surplus of low generation probability. There was more out-of-frame TCR alpha sharing in monozygotic twins than models estimated.

TCRdb re-derived calls from the 5' RACE reads in MiXCR, one entry per CDR3 protein. The profile shows about 660,000 distinct CDR3 sequences, over 8.5% of them singletons. The germline CDR1 and CDR2 sequences are SGHTA and FQGNSA. The length of the CDR3 is 12 residues. V was pared by 5 bases and J by 8 bases, with 10 bases between. The sample also formed part of further work on yellow fever vaccine responses in identical twins. That study adds: In identical twins, vaccine T cell responses appeared partly shared and partly individual.

This TCR derives from a woman aged 18-30 years in good health. The chain is built from TRBV7-2 and TRBJ2-1, with TRBD2 as a possible D gene (5 bases). Input material: PBMCs. The CDR3 nucleotides read TGTGCCAGCAGCCCCACGGGGTATGAGCAGTTCTTC. Translated, it gives CASSPTGYEQFF.